This TCR beta chain was retrieved from a study of blood T cells in healthy people across ages. Notes on the study in general: Significant beta diversity loss was already apparent by age roughly 44, declining roughly linearly.

V was clipped by 5 bases and J by 10 bases, with 13 bases between them. Germline-derived CDR1 and CDR2 are DFQATT and SNEGSKA (reference sequence). This CDR3 has 11 residues. The use of a sample-barcoded 5' primer and a J-beta primer mix characterized a second PCR of roughly 6 to 11 cycles. TCRdb used MiXCR to reprocess the 5' RACE reads, holding one entry per CDR3 protein. The sample lists approximately 800,000 distinct CDR3 sequences; 56% were seen once. With respect to this clonotype: Its antigen is unidentified.

The sequenced sample was blood. The sequence was obtained from a man in his forties in good health. The rearrangement joins TRBV20-1 to TRBJ2-3, with a tentative D call TRBD1 (6 bases). The CDR3 loop reads CSASKQGPQYF. CDR3 nucleotide sequence: TGCAGTGCTTCCAAACAGGGACCGCAGTATTTT.